These 8 T cell receptor beta chains share one sample of origin, sequenced in a study of Ad26.COV2.S vaccination and SARS-CoV-2 variants. Data came from immunoSEQ multiplex PCR; TCRdb stores just in-frame clones and leaves some out. The table shows under 300,000 clones, with around 88% occurring only once. Documented treatment: about 20 received Ad26.COV2.S at low or high dose, single or two shots; a few received placebo; per-sample allocation not given. At day 63 after the first vaccine or placebo injection, samples were drawn. The sample here was peripheral blood, taken in a trial of Ad26.COV2.S vaccine versus placebo. These receptors were obtained from a person aged 18-65 years who received the Ad26.COV2.S COVID-19 vaccine or a placebo.

The V call is TRBV6-2 or TRBV6-3, the J call TRBJ2-1; 11 bases agree with TRBD2. Germline CDR1 MNHEY, CDR2 SVGEGT. With V trimmed by 5 bases and J by 3 bases, 3 bases remained unmatched. The CDR3 runs 15 residues. The CDR3 protein is CASSRLAGYYNEQFF. CDR3 nucleotide sequence: TGTGCCAGCAGTCGACTAGCGGGGTACTACAATGAGCAGTTCTTC.

The chain combines TRBV6-6 with TRBJ2-2, with 7 bases fitting TRBD1. The ends lost 6 bases at V and 4 bases at J; junction bases unmatched: 2. This CDR3 spans 13 amino acids. Germline values: CDR1 MNHNY, CDR2 SVGAGI (reference sequence). This CDR3 is CASRGDSTGELFF. The CDR3 DNA sequence: TGTGCCAGCAGGGGGGACAGCACCGGGGAGCTGTTTTTT.

The rearrangement joins TRBV7-6 to TRBJ1-4; tentatively, D is TRBD1 (6 bases). The length of the CDR3 is 17 residues. Between the trimmed V and J ends, which lost 5 bases and 0 bases, there was a span of 16 bases. CDR1 and CDR2 (germline): SGHVS, FNYEAQ. In DNA, the CDR3 is TGTGCCAGCAGCGCGCGGTTTAGGGGGGCAACTAATGAAAAACTGTTTTTT. This gives the protein CASSARFRGATNEKLFF.

This clone showed up just once. V gene TRBV27 combines with J gene TRBJ2-7, with D perhaps TRBD1 (6 bases). Germline CDR1 MNHEY, CDR2 SMNVEV (reference sequence). The CDR3 is made up of 14 amino acids. Trimming cost V 6 bases and J 6 bases, with 18 bases left between them. The CDR3 region is CASRTAGDIGEQYV. The DNA for the CDR3 is TGTGCCAGCAGAACTGCCGGGGACATCGGCGAGCAGTACGTC.

The chain employs TRBV4-3 and TRBJ2-5; 7 bases match TRBD2. The V gene's germline CDR1 is LGHNA and CDR2 YSLEER. Germline trimming cut 1 base from V and 4 bases from J; bases unmatched to any gene: 6. This CDR3 is 15 amino acids long. The CDR3 sequence: CASSQGTGGRETQYF. The CDR3 nucleotides read TGCGCCAGCAGCCAAGGGACGGGGGGACGAGAGACCCAGTACTTC.

The chain combines TRBV4-1 with TRBJ1-2; 7 bases are shared with TRBD1. V shed 4 bases, J shed 4 bases, and the junction held 6 bases outside the gene matches. Germline CDR1 reads MGHRA; CDR2 reads YSYEKL. This CDR3 region has 14 residues. DNA of the CDR3: TGCGCCAGCAGCCGAGACAGGGTTGGCTATGGCTACACCTTC. This translates into CASSRDRVGYGYTF.

This clone was seen once. The genes are TRBV4-2 and TRBJ1-1; D uncertain. Germline values: CDR1 LGHNA, CDR2 YNFKEQ. CDR3 length: 13 residues. Trimming removed 8 bases from V and 6 bases from J, with 16 bases in between. DNA of the CDR3: TGTGCCAGCTCCTTCGACAATTTCTCTGAAGCTTTCTTT. This encodes CASSFDNFSEAFF.

This chain connects TRBV6-6 to TRBJ2-2, with D hard to call. The V gene lost 6 bases and the J gene lost 2 bases, with 10 bases spanning the gap. CDR1 is MNHNY, CDR2 SVGAGI, per germline (reference sequence). The CDR3 extends over 14 amino acids. CDR3 coding DNA: TGTGCCAGCAGCCAGACACGAAACACCGGGGAGCTGTTTTTT. Residues: CASSQTRNTGELFF.